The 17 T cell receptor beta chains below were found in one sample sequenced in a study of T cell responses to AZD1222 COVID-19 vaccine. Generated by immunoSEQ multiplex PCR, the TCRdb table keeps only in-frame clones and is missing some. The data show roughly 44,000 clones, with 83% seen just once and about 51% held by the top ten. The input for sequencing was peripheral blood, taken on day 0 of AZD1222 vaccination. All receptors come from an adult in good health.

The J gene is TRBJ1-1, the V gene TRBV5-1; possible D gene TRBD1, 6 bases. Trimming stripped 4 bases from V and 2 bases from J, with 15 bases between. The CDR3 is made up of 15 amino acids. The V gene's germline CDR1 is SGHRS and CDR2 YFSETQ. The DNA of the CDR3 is TGCGCCAGCAGCACCTCGGGGGGCCTAAACACTGAAGCTTTCTTT. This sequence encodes CASSTSGGLNTEAFF.

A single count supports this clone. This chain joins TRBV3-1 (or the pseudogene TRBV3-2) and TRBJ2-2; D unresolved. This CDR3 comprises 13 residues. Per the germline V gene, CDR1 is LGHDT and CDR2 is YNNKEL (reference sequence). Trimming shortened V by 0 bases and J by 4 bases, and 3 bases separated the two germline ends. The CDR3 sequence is CASSQDVTGELFF. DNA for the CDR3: TGTGCCAGCAGCCAAGATGTCACCGGGGAGCTGTTTTTT.

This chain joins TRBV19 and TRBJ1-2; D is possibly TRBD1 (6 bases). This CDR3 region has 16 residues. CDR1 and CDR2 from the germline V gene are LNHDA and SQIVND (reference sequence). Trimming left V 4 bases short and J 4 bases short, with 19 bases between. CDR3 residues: CASSTPGRGIGYGYTF. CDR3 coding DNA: TGTGCCAGTAGTACGCCTGGCAGGGGAATTGGCTATGGCTACACCTTC.

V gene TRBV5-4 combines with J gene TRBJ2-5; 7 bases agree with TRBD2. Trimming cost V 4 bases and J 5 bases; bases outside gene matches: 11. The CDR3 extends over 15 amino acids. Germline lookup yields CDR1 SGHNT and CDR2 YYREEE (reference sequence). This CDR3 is CASSPGLGKDETQYF. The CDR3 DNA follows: TGTGCCAGCAGCCCCGGACTAGGGAAAGACGAGACCCAGTACTTC.

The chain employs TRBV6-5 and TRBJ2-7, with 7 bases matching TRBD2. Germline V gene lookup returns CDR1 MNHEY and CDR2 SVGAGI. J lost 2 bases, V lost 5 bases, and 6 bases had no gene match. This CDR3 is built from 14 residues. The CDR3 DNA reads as TGTGCCAGCAGTAACGGCGGGGGTACCTACGAGCAGTACTTC. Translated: CASSNGGGTYEQYF.

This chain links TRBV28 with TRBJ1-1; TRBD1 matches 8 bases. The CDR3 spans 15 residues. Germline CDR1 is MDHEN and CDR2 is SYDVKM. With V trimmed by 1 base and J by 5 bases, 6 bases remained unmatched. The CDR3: CASSLSKTGATEAFF. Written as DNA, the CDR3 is TGTGCCAGCAGTTTATCTAAGACAGGGGCAACTGAAGCTTTCTTT.

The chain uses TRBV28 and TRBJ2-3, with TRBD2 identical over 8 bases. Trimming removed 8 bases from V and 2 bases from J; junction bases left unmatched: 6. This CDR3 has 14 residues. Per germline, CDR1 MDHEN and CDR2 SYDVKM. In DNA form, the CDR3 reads TGTGCCAGCCAGGGCGGGGGGAACACAGATACGCAGTATTTT. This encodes CASQGGGNTDTQYF.

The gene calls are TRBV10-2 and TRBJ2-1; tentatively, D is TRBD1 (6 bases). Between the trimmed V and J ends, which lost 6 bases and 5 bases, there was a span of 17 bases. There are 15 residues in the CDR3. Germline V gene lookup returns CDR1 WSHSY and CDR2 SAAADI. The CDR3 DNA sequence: TGCGCCAGCAGAGATCCGGTCACAGGGAACAATGAGCAGTTCTTC. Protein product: CASRDPVTGNNEQFF.

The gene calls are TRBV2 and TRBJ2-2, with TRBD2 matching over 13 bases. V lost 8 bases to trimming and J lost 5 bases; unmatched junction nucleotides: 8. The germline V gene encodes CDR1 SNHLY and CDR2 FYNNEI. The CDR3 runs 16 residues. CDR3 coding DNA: TGTGCCAGCGGGCGACTAGCGGGGGGCCGGACCGGGGAGCTGTTTTTT. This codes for CASGRLAGGRTGELFF.

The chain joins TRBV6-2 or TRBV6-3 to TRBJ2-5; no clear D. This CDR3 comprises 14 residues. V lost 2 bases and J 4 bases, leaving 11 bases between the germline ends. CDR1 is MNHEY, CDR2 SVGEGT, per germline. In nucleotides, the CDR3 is TGTGCCAGCAGTTACCCTGGAGTGGGAGAGACCCAGTACTTC. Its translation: CASSYPGVGETQYF.

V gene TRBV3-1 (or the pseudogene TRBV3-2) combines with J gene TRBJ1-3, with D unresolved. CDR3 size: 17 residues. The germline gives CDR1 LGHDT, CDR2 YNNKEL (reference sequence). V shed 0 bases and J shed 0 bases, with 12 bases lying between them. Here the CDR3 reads CASSQDLAAVSGNTIYF. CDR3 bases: TGTGCCAGCAGCCAAGATCTCGCGGCGGTCTCTGGAAACACCATATATTTT.

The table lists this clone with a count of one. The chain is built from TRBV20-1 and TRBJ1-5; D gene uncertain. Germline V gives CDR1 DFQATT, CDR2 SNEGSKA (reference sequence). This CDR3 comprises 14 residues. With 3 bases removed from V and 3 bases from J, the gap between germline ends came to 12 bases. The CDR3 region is CSASRREINQPQHF. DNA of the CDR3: TGCAGTGCTAGTCGCCGGGAGATCAATCAGCCCCAGCATTTT.

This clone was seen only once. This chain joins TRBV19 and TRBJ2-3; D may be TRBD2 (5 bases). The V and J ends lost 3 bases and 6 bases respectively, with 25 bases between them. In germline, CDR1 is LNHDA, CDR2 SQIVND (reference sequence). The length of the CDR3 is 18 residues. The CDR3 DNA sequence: TGTGCCAGTAGTATTGACGCTACCCGGTCAGCTAGCCCCGATACGCAGTATTTT. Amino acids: CASSIDATRSASPDTQYF.

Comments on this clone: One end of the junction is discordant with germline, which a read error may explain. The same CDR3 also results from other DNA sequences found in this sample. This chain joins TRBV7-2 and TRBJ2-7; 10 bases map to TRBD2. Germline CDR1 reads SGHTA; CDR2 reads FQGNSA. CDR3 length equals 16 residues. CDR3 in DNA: TGTGCTAGCAGCTATCACGGACTAGCGGAGACCTACGAGCAGTACTTC. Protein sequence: CASSYHGLAETYEQYF.

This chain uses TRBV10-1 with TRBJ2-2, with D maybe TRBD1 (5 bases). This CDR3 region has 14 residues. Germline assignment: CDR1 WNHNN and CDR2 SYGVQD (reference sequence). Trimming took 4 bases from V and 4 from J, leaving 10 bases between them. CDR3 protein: CASSVNRFTGELFF. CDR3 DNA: TGCGCCAGCAGTGTAAACAGGTTCACCGGGGAGCTGTTTTTT.

CDR3 amino acids: CASTAAGGLQPQHF. CDR3 sequence (DNA): TGTGCCAGTACCGCCGCTGGGGGGCTTCAGCCCCAGCATTTT. This chain connects TRBV19 to TRBJ1-5; weak D call: TRBD1 (6 bases). In germline, CDR1 is LNHDA, CDR2 SQIVND (reference sequence). V was cut by 7 bases and J by 6 bases, with 16 bases left in between. This CDR3 has 14 amino acids. Filled out from reference TRBV19 and TRBJ1-5, the complete variable domain reads DGGITQSPKYLFRKEGQNVTLSCEQNLNHDAMYWYRQDPGQGLRLIYYSQIVNDFQKGDIAEGYSVSREKKESFPLTVTSAQKNPTAFYLCASTAAGGLQPQHFGDGTRLSIL.

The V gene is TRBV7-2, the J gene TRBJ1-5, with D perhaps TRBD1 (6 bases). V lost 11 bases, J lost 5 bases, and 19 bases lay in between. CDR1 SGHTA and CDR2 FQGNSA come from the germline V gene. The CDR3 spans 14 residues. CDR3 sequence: CASGVGGVDQPQHF. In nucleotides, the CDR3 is TGTGCCTCCGGGGTGGGGGGCGTCGATCAGCCCCAGCATTTT.